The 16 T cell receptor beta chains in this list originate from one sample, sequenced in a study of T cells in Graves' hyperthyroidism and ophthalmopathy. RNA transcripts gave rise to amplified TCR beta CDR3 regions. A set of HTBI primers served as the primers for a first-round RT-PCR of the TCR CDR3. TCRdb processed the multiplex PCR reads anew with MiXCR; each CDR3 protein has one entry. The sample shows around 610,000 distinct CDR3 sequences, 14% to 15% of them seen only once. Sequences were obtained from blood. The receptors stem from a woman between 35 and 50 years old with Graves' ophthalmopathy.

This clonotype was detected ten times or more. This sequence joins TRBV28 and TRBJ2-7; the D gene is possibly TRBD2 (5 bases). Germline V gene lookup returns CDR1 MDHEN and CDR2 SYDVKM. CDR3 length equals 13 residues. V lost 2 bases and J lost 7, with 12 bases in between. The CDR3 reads CASSLDYPREQYF. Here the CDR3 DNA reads TGTGCCAGCAGTTTAGACTACCCTCGGGAGCAGTACTTC.

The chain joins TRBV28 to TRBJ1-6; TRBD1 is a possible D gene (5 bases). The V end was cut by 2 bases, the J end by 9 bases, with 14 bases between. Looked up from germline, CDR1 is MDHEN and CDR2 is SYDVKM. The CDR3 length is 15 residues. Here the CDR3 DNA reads TGTGCCAGCAGTTTAGGGGGGACGGCTACTTCACCCCTCCACTTT. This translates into CASSLGGTATSPLHF.

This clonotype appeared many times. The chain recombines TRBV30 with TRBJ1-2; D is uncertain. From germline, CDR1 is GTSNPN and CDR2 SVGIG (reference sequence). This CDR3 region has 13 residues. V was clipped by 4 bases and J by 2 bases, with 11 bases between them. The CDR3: CAWTVGMNYGYTF. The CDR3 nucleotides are TGTGCCTGGACGGTTGGCATGAACTATGGCTACACCTTC.

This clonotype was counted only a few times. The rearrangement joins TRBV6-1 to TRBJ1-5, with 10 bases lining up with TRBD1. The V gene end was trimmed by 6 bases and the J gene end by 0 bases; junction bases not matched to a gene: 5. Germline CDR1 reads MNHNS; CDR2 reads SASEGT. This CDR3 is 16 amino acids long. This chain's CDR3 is CASRKDRGYSNQPQHF. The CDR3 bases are TGTGCCAGCAGAAAGGACAGGGGGTATAGCAATCAGCCCCAGCATTTT.

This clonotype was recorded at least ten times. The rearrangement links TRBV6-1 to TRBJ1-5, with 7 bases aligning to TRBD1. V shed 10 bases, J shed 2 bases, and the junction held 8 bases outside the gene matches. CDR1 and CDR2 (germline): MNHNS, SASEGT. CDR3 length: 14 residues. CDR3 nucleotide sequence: TGTGCCACCCAGGACAGGTCGGGCAATCAGCCCCAGCATTTT. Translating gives CATQDRSGNQPQHF.

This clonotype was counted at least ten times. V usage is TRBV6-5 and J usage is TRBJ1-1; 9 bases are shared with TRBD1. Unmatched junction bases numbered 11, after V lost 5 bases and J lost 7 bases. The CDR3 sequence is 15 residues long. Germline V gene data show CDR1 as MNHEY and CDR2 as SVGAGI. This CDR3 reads CASSSGQGFTNEAFF. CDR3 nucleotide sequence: TGTGCCAGCAGTAGTGGACAGGGGTTTACGAATGAAGCTTTCTTT.

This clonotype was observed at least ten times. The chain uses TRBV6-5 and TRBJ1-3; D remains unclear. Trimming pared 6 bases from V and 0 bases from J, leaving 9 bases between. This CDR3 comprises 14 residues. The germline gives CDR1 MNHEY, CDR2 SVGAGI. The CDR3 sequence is CASRRGPSGNTIYF. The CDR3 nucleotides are TGTGCCAGCAGGCGAGGGCCCTCTGGAAACACCATATATTTT.

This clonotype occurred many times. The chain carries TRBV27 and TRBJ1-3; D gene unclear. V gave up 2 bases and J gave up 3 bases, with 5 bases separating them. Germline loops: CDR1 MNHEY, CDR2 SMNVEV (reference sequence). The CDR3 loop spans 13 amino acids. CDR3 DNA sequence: TGTGCCAGCAGTTTAATTTTTGGAAACACCATATATTTT. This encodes CASSLIFGNTIYF.

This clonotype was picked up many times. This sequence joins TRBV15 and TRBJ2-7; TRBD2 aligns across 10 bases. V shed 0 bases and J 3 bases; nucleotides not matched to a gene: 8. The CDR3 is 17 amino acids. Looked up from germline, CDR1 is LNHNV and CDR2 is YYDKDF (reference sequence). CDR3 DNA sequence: TGTGCCACCAGCAGAGATTTAGCTAGCGGGAGTAGCTACGAGCAGTACTTC. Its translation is CATSRDLASGSSYEQYF.

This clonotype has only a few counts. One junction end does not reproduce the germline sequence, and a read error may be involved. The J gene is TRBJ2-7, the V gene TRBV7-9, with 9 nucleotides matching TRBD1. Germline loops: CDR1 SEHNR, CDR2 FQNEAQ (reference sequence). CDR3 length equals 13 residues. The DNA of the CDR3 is TGTGCCGGCAGACAGGGGGAGTCCTACGAGCAGTACTTC. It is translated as CAGRQGESYEQYF.

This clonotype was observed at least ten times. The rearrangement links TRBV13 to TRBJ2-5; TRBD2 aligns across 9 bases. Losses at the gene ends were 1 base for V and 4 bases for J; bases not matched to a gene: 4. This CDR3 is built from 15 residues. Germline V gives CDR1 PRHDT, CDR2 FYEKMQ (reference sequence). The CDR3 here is CASSLVGSGRETQYF. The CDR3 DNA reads TGTGCCAGCAGCTTAGTGGGTAGCGGGAGAGAGACCCAGTACTTC. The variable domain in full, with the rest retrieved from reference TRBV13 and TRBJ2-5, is AAGVIQSPRHLIKEKRETATLKCYPIPRHDTVYWYQQGPGQDPQFLISFYEKMQSDKGSIPDRFSAQQFSDYHSELNMSSLELGDSALYFCASSLVGSGRETQYFGPGTRLLVL.

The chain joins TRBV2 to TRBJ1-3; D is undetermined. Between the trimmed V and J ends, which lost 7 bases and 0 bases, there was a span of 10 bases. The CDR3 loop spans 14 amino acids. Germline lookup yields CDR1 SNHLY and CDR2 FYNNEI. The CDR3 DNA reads TGTGCCAGCAAAACGGTGGACTCTGGAAACACCATATATTTT. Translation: CASKTVDSGNTIYF.

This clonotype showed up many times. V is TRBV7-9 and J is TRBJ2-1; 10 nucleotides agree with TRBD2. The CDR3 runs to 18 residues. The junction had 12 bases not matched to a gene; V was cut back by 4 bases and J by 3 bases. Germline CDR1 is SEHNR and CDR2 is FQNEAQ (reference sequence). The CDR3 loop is CASSSTGIAGGHYNEQFF. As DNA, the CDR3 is TGTGCCAGCAGCTCAACAGGGATAGCGGGAGGCCACTACAATGAGCAGTTCTTC.

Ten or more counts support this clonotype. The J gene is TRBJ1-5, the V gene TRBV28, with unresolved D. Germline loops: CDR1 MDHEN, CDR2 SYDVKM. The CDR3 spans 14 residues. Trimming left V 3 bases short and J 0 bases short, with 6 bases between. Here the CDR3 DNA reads TGTGCCAGCAGTTTTCAAACTAGCAATCAGCCCCAGCATTTT. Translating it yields CASSFQTSNQPQHF.

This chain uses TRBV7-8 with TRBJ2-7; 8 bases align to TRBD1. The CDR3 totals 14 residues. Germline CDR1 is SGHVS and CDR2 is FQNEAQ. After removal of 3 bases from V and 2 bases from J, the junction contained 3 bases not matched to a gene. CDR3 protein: CASSLDREAYEQYF. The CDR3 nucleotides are TGTGCCAGCAGCTTGGACAGGGAAGCCTACGAGCAGTACTTC.

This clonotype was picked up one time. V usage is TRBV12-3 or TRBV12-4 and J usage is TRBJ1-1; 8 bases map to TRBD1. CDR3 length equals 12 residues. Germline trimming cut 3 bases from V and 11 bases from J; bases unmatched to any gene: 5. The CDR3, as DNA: TGTGCCAGCAGTTTGGCAGGGACAGGTGCTTTCTTT. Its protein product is CASSLAGTGAFF.